Following are 17 T cell receptor beta chains from one sample sequenced in a study of T cell repertoires in cytomegalovirus infection. TCRdb fed the reads into MiXCR, producing one record per CDR3 protein. The sample has approximately 76,000 distinct CDR3 sequences, about 3.8% seen once; the top ten hold around 4.4%. The sample taken for sequencing was PBMCs. The receptors stem from a human donor in good health (CMV status not recorded). Some clones in this sample may be carry-over from other donors' samples.

The sample holds many counts of this clonotype. In nucleotides, the CDR3 is TGTGCCAGCAGGACTACAGGGAACAATCAGCCCCAGCATTTT. As protein: CASRTTGNNQPQHF. The genes are TRBV12-3 or TRBV12-4 and TRBJ1-5; a possible D gene is TRBD1 (6 bases). Trimming removed 6 bases from V and 3 bases from J, with 12 bases in between. This CDR3 region has 14 residues.

This clonotype was detected ten times or more. The rearrangement links TRBV6-5 to TRBJ1-1, with 8 bases matching TRBD1. Trimming at V came to 5 bases and at J to 4 bases, leaving 9 bases not matched to a gene. Per the germline V gene, CDR1 is MNHEY and CDR2 is SVGAGI. The CDR3 has 15 amino acids. CDR3 nucleotide sequence: TGTGCCAGCAGTCCCCGCAGGGGGCGCTTCACTGAAGCTTTCTTT. Its translation is CASSPRRGRFTEAFF.

The table lists this clonotype with many counts. The chain combines TRBV7-2 with TRBJ1-5; a weak D match, TRBD1 (6 bases). The CDR3 is 13 residues long. V was clipped by 5 bases and J by 4 bases, with 9 bases between them. From germline, CDR1 is SGHTA and CDR2 FQGNSA. CDR3 loop: CASSVRGNQPQHF. For the CDR3, the DNA is TGTGCCAGCAGCGTCAGGGGAAATCAGCCCCAGCATTTT.

This clonotype is judged medium-sized. The chain uses TRBV7-2 and TRBJ2-2; D is possibly TRBD2 (5 bases). CDR3 size: 14 residues. Germline CDR1 SGHTA, CDR2 FQGNSA. V was shortened by 4 bases and J by 3 bases, with 9 bases between the two germline ends. In nucleotides, the CDR3 is TGTGCCAGCAGCTCGGGATCACACACCGGGGAGCTGTTTTTT. It specifies CASSSGSHTGELFF.

Ten or more counts support this clonotype. The rearrangement links TRBV7-2 to TRBJ1-1; D may be TRBD1 (6 bases). The CDR3 is 16 amino acids. V was trimmed by 5 bases and J by 4 bases, leaving 20 bases between them. Germline V gene data show CDR1 as SGHTA and CDR2 as FQGNSA. The CDR3 protein is CASSTGRETGFTEAFF. The CDR3 nucleotides are TGTGCCAGCAGCACCGGCAGGGAAACAGGGTTCACTGAAGCTTTCTTT.

This clonotype came up many times. The rearrangement links TRBV28 to TRBJ1-5, with D maybe TRBD1 (5 bases). V was clipped by 6 bases and J by 4 bases, with 19 bases between them. The CDR3 totals 16 residues. Germline CDR1 reads MDHEN; CDR2 reads SYDVKM. CDR3 in amino acids: CASSSPSGGENQPQHF. DNA for the CDR3: TGTGCCAGCAGCTCACCATCAGGAGGGGAGAATCAGCCCCAGCATTTT.

Ten or more counts support this clonotype. This chain joins TRBV12-3 or TRBV12-4 and TRBJ1-1; 7 bases map to TRBD1. The CDR3 has 17 residues. The V gene end was trimmed by 7 bases and the J gene end by 6 bases; junction bases not matched to a gene: 20. The CDR3 nucleotides are TGTGCCAGCAACGAAAGGGGGCATTTCGTTGGGGGGTCTGAAGCTTTCTTT. This codes for CASNERGHFVGGSEAFF.

This chain uses TRBV7-2 with TRBJ1-1, with D perhaps TRBD1 (6 bases). Between the trimmed V and J ends, which lost 5 bases and 4 bases, there was a span of 17 bases. This CDR3 spans 15 amino acids. Per germline, CDR1 SGHTA and CDR2 FQGNSA. CDR3 nucleotides: TGTGCCAGCAGCCCGGGGGGGCCTTGGGGCACTGAAGCTTTCTTT. Amino acid sequence: CASSPGGPWGTEAFF.

This clonotype was picked up many times. This chain links TRBV20-1 with TRBJ2-3, with 10 bases matching TRBD2. Unmatched junction bases numbered 5, after V lost 3 bases and J lost 5 bases. The CDR3 loop spans 14 amino acids. Germline-derived CDR1 and CDR2 are DFQATT and SNEGSKA (reference sequence). The CDR3: CSASPPSGGDTQYF. The CDR3 DNA is TGCAGTGCTAGTCCCCCTAGCGGGGGAGATACGCAGTATTTT.

This clonotype came up many times. The chain employs TRBV7-2 and TRBJ2-3; 9 bases are shared with TRBD2. Germline V gene sequence: CDR1 SGHTA, CDR2 FQGNSA. Unmatched junction bases numbered 5, after V lost 5 bases and J lost 5 bases. The CDR3 runs 14 residues. CDR3 DNA sequence: TGTGCCAGCAGCCGCGGGGGGGGCCGAGATACGCAGTATTTT. Its protein is CASSRGGGRDTQYF.

This clonotype was picked up many times. The chain carries TRBV27 and TRBJ2-7; D ambiguous. The V gene lost 5 bases and the J gene lost 2 bases, with 16 bases spanning the gap. Germline V lookup: CDR1 MNHEY, CDR2 SMNVEV (reference sequence). The CDR3 is 15 amino acids. Written as DNA, the CDR3 is TGTGCCAGCAGTCTCGAAAGCCGTGGGGCCTACGAGCAGTACTTC. This encodes CASSLESRGAYEQYF.

This clonotype was observed many times. The V gene is TRBV6-1, the J gene TRBJ2-5, with D hard to call. Trimming shortened V by 5 bases and J by 3 bases, and 13 bases separated the two germline ends. CDR1 and CDR2 (germline): MNHNS, SASEGT. The CDR3 loop spans 14 amino acids. CDR3 DNA: TGTGCCAGCAGTCGACCGGGTCCTAAAGAGACCCAGTACTTC. Translating gives CASSRPGPKETQYF.

This clonotype has at least ten counts. The chain is built from TRBV7-8 and TRBJ2-7; D call uncertain. Germline CDR1 is SGHVS and CDR2 is FQNEAQ. V gave up 1 base and J gave up 2 bases, with 9 bases separating them. The CDR3 totals 14 residues. The CDR3 protein is CASSLGPDPYEQYF. CDR3 DNA: TGTGCCAGCAGCTTAGGTCCGGACCCCTACGAGCAGTACTTC.

This clonotype was recorded at least ten times. The CDR3 nucleotides are TGTGCCAGCAGTTTCATAGAAAGGGGTTCACCCCTCCACTTT. Translating gives CASSFIERGSPLHF. The chain recombines TRBV28 with TRBJ1-6, with D perhaps matching TRBD1 (5 bases). Trimming removed 3 bases at V and 9 bases at J, with 12 bases between. This CDR3 comprises 14 residues. Germline assignment: CDR1 MDHEN and CDR2 SYDVKM.

This clonotype was counted at least ten times. V and J are TRBV7-3 and TRBJ1-2; D possibly corresponds to TRBD1 (6 bases). V was pared by 5 bases and J by 4 bases, with 11 bases between. The CDR3 extends over 13 amino acids. Germline V gene data show CDR1 as SGHTA and CDR2 as FQGTGA. The CDR3 nucleotides read TGTGCCAGCAGCCCGGGGGGCTTCTATGGCTACACCTTC. Translating it yields CASSPGGFYGYTF.

This clonotype was seen ten or more times. The rearrangement uses TRBV7-2 and TRBJ1-6; D gene ambiguous. V lost 3 bases, J lost 7 bases, and 7 bases lay in between. CDR3 length equals 13 residues. Germline V gene lookup returns CDR1 SGHTA and CDR2 FQGNSA. CDR3 region: CASSFNRNSPLHF. The CDR3 region has the DNA TGTGCCAGCAGCTTCAACAGAAATTCACCCCTCCACTTT.

This clonotype appeared many times. The chain joins TRBV2 to TRBJ1-6, with a tentative D call TRBD1 (6 bases). Germline loops: CDR1 SNHLY, CDR2 FYNNEI. V was trimmed by 5 bases and J by 9 bases, leaving 17 bases between them. CDR3 size: 15 residues. In nucleotides, the CDR3 is TGTGCCAGCAGTCAACAGGGAGCGCGAGGTTCACCCCTCCACTTT. This gives the protein CASSQQGARGSPLHF.